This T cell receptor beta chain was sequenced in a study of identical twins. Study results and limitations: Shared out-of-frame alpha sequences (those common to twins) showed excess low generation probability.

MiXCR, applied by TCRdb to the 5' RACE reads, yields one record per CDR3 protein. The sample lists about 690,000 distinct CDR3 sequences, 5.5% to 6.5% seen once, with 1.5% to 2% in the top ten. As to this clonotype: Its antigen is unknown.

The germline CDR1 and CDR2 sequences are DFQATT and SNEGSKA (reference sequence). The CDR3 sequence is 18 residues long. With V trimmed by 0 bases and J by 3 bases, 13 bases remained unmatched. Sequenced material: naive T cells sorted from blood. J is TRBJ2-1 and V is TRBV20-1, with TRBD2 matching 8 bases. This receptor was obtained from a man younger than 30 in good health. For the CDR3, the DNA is TGCAGTGCTAGAGATGATGGTTTCAGCGGGAGCGTCTACAATGAGCAGTTCTTC. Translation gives CSARDDGFSGSVYNEQFF.